The table lists the clone carrying this T cell receptor beta chain with a few counts. Its matching antigen is unknown. The CDR3 covers 15 residues. Trimming pared 6 bases from V and 9 bases from J, leaving 23 bases between. CDR1 is LNHDA and CDR2 is SQIVND in the germline V gene (reference sequence). This sample is drawn from a study of radiotherapy plus CTLA-4 blockade in lung cancer. General study points: Peripheral blood showed expansion of tumor-derived TCR clones after radiotherapy and ipilimumab.

Some clones are missing from TCRdb's copy, which holds only in-frame ones; the method was immunoSEQ multiplex PCR. The top ten hold roughly 9.8% of the sample, which has approximately 80,000 clones, less than 85% seen once. The TCR originated in a human donor with non-small cell lung cancer whose response to radiotherapy plus ipilimumab could not be evaluated. This chain uses TRBV19 with TRBJ2-5; D possibly corresponds to TRBD2 (7 bases). Sequencing used peripheral blood, obtained from a patient treated with radiotherapy plus ipilimumab. Here the CDR3 reads CASSPLRGLPEAQYF. The CDR3 nucleotides are TGTGCCAGTAGCCCGTTGCGGGGGCTTCCCGAGGCCCAGTACTTC.